The source of this TCR beta chain is a study of cytomegalovirus exposure and HLA in healthy donors. Study in general: From donors who were HLA-typed, an early data release held 80 million to 95 million unique TCRs.

General study findings and limits: Testing in vitro showed a few CMV-associated chains specific for CMV antigens. Another analysis was done later, and it associated approximately 18,000 TCR beta sequences with HLA alleles at 0.05 false discovery rate. A classifier reportedly called cytomegalovirus status with high sensitivity and specificity.

PCR was performed using 60 Vbeta and 13 Jbeta primers. Repertoires were generated with immunoSEQ multiplex PCR, while TCRdb's copy carries only in-frame clones and drops some. Of 50,000 or so clones detected, approximately 80% appear once; the ten largest clones hold about 2.3%. A remark on this clone: As yet, its antigen is unknown.

The origin of this receptor is a female donor in good health and CMV-seronegative. The material sequenced was PBMCs.

CDR3 in amino acids: CASSRGLAGSNEQFF. The CDR3 region has the DNA TGTGCCAGCAGCAGAGGACTAGCGGGGTCCAATGAGCAGTTCTTC. The chain recombines TRBV13 with TRBJ2-1; 12 nucleotides align to TRBD2. The V gene's germline CDR1 is PRHDT and CDR2 FYEKMQ (reference sequence). V dropped 5 bases and J dropped 6; count of bases not matched to a gene: 5. The CDR3 length is 15 residues.